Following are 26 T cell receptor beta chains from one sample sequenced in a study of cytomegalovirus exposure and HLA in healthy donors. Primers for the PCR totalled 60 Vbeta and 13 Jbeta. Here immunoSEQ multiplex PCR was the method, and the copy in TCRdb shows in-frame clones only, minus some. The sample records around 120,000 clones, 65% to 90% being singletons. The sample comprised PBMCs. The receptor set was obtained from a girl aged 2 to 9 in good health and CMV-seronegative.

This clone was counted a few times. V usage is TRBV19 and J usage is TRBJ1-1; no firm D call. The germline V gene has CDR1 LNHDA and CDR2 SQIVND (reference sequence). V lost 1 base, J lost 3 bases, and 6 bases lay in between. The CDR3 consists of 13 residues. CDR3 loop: CASSIGQYTEAFF. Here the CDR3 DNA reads TGTGCCAGTAGTATAGGGCAGTACACTGAAGCTTTCTTT. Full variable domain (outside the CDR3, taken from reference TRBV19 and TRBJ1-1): DGGITQSPKYLFRKEGQNVTLSCEQNLNHDAMYWYRQDPGQGLRLIYYSQIVNDFQKGDIAEGYSVSREKKESFPLTVTSAQKNPTAFYLCASSIGQYTEAFFGQGTRLTVV.

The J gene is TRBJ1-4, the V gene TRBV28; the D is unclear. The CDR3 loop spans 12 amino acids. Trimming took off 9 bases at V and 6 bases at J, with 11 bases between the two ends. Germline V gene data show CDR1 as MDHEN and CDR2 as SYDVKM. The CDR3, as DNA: TGTGCCAGTGAGGGCACCCATGAAAAACTGTTTTTT. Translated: CASEGTHEKLFF.

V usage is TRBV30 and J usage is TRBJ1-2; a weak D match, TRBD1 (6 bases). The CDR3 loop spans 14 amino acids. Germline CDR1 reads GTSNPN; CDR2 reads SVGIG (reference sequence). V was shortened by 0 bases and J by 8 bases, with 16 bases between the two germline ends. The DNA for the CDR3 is TGTGCCTGGAGTGTACTACAGGGATCAGGCGGCTACACCTTC. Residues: CAWSVLQGSGGYTF.

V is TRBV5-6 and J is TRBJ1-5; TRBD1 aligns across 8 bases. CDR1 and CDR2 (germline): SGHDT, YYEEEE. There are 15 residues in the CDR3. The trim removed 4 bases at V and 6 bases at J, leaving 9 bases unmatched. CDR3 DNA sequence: TGTGCCAGCAGCCTTAGGACAGGGTGGGGTCAGCCCCAGCATTTT. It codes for CASSLRTGWGQPQHF.

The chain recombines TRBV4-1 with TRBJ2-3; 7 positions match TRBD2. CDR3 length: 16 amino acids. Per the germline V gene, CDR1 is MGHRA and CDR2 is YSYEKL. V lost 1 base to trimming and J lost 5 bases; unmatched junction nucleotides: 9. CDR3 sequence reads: CASSQVGTSVRDTQYF. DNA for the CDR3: TGCGCCAGCAGCCAAGTAGGCACTAGCGTCAGAGATACGCAGTATTTT.

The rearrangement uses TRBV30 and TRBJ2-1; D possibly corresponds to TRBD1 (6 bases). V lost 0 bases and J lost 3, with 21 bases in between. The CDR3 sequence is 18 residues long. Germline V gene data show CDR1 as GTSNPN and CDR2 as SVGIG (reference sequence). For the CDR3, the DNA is TGTGCCTGGAGTGTACGGGGTTCCTCCGGGACAATCTACAATGAGCAGTTCTTC. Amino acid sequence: CAWSVRGSSGTIYNEQFF. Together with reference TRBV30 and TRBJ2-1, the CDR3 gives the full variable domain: SQTIHQWPATLVQPVGSPLSLECTVEGTSNPNLYWYRQAAGRGLQLLFYSVGIGQISSEVPQNLSASRPQDRQFILSSKKLLLSDSGFYLCAWSVRGSSGTIYNEQFFGPGTRLTVL.

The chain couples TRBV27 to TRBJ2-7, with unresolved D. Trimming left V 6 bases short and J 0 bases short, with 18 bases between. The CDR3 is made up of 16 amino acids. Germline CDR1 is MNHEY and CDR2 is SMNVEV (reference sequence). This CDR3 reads CASRLTPLTDSYEQYF. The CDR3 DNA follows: TGTGCCAGCAGATTAACACCCCTGACTGACTCCTACGAGCAGTACTTC.

This CDR3 reads CASSLSITTGGSEAFF. The DNA for the CDR3 is TGTGCCAGCAGTCTATCTATCACGACAGGGGGCTCTGAAGCTTTCTTT. V is TRBV28 and J is TRBJ1-1; 10 bases line up with TRBD1. This CDR3 spans 16 amino acids. J was trimmed by 6 bases and V by 5 bases; bases with no gene match: 12. CDR1 is MDHEN, CDR2 SYDVKM, per germline.

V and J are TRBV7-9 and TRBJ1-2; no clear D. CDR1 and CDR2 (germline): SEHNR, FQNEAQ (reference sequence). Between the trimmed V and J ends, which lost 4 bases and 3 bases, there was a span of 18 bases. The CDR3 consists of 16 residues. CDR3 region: CASSSSVLRSDYGYTF. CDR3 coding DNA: TGTGCCAGCAGCTCCTCCGTTTTGAGGAGCGACTATGGCTACACCTTC.

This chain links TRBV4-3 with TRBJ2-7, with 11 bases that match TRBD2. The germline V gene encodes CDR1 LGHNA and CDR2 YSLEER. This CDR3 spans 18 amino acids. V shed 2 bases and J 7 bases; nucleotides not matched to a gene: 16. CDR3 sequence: CASSQSGSSLAGGREQYF. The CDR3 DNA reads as TGCGCCAGCAGCCAATCCGGTAGTTCGTTAGCGGGGGGGCGAGAGCAGTACTTC.

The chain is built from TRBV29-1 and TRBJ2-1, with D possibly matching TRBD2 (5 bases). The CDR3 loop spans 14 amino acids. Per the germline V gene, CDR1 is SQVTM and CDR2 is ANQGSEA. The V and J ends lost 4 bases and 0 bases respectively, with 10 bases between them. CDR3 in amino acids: CSVGRRDSYNEQFF. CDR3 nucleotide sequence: TGCAGCGTTGGAAGACGGGACTCCTACAATGAGCAGTTCTTC.

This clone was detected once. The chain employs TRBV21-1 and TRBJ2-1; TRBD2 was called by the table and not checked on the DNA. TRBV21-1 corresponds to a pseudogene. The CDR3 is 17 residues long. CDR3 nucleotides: TGTGCCAGCAGCAAAGGCACCTGCGGGACTTCCTACAATGAGCAGTTCTTC. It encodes CASSKGTCGTSYNEQFF.

CDR3 bases: TGTGCCAGCAGTTACTCGGCGGACACTGAAGCTTTCTTT. This translates into CASSYSADTEAFF. V is TRBV6-5 and J is TRBJ1-1; no definite D call. Germline CDR1 is MNHEY and CDR2 is SVGAGI. The CDR3 spans 13 residues. Trimming shortened V by 0 bases and J by 3 bases, and 5 bases separated the two germline ends.

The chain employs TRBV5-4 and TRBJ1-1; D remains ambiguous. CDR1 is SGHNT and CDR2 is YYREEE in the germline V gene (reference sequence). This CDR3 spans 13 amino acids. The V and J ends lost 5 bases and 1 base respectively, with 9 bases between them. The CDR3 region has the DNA TGTGCCAGCAGACCATACAGGAACACTGAAGCTTTCTTT. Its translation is CASRPYRNTEAFF.

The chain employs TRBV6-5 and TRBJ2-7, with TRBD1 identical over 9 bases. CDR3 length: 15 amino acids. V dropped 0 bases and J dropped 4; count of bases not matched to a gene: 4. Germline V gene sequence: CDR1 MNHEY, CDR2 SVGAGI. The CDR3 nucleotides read TGTGCCAGCAGTTACTCGACAGGGGGTCGGTACGAGCAGTACTTC. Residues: CASSYSTGGRYEQYF.

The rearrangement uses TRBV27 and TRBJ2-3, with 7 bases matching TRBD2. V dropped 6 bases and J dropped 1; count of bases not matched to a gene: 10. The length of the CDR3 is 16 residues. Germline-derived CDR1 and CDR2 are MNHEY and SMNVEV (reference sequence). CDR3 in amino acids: CASSKGAGAGTDTQYF. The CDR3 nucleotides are TGTGCCAGCAGCAAAGGGGCGGGAGCGGGCACAGATACGCAGTATTTT.

The CDR3 reads CASSRRSFDTGELFF. CDR3 sequence (DNA): TGTGCCAGCAGCCGTAGATCCTTTGACACCGGGGAGCTGTTTTTT. This chain links TRBV9 with TRBJ2-2; D call uncertain. The V gene's germline CDR1 is SGDLS and CDR2 YYNGEE. V lost 4 bases to trimming and J lost 3 bases, with 13 bases between them. The CDR3 has 15 residues.

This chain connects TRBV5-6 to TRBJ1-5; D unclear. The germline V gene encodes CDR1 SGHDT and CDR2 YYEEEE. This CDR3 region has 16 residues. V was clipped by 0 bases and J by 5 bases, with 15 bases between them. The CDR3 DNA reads TGTGCCAGCAGCTTGGCCACCGGGCGGGTGGATCAGCCCCAGCATTTT. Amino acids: CASSLATGRVDQPQHF.

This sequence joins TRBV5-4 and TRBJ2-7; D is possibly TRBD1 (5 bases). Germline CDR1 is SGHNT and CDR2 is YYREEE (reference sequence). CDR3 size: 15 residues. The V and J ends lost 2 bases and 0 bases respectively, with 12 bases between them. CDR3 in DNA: TGTGCCAGCAGCTTAGGTCAGGGCTACTCCTACGAGCAGTACTTC. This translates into CASSLGQGYSYEQYF.

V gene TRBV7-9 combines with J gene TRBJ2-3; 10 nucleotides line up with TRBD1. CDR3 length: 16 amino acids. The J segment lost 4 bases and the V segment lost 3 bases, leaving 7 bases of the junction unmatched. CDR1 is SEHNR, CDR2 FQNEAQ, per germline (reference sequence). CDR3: CASSLTGGAIADTQYF. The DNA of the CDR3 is TGTGCCAGCAGCTTGACAGGGGGCGCGATCGCAGATACGCAGTATTTT.

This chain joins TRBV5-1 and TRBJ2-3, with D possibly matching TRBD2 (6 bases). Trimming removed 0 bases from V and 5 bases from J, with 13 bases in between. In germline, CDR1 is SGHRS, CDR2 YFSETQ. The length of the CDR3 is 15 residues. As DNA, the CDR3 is TGCGCCAGCAGCTTGGATGACGGGAGTAAAGATACGCAGTATTTT. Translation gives CASSLDDGSKDTQYF.

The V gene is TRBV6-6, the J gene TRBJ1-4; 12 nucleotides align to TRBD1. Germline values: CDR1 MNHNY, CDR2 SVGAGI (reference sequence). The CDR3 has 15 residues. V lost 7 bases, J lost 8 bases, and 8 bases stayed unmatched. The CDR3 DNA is TGTGCCAGCACCAAGAGGGGACAGGGGGCGGAAAAACTGTTTTTT. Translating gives CASTKRGQGAEKLFF.

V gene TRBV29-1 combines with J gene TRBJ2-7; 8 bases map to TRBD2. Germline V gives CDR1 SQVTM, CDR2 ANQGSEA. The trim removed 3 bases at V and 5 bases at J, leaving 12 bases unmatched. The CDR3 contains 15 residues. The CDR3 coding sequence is TGCAGCGTTGACCTACCCCGGGAGGGCCGGGACGAGCAGTACTTC. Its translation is CSVDLPREGRDEQYF.

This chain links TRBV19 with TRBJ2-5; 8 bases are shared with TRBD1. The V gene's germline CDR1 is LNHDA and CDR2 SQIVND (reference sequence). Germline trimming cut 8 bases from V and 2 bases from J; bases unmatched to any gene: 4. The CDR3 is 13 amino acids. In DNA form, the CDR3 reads TGTGCCAGTTCGGACAGGGAGCAAGAGACCCAGTACTTC. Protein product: CASSDREQETQYF.

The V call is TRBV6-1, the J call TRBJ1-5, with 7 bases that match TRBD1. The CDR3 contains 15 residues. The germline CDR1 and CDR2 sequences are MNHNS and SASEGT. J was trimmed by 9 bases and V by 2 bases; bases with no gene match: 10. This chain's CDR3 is CASSESRQGVGPQHF. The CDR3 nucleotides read TGTGCCAGCAGTGAATCTAGACAGGGCGTCGGGCCCCAGCATTTT.

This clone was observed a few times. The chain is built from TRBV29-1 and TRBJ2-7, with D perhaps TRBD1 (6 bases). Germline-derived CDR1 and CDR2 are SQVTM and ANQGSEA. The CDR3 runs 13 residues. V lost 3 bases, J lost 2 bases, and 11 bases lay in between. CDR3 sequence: CSVEKRDTYEQYF. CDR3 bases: TGCAGCGTTGAGAAACGGGACACCTACGAGCAGTACTTC.